Presented here are 14 T cell receptor beta chains from one specimen sequenced in a study of T cells after yellow fever vaccination. TCRdb ran MiXCR on the 5' RACE reads and lists one entry per CDR3 protein. The sample has about 510,000 distinct CDR3 sequences, about a fifth seen once; the top ten hold 15% to 20%. Source: PBMCs, taken about 20 days after the first yellow fever vaccination. The origin of the receptors is a man younger than 30 who received the YFV17D yellow fever vaccine.

In DNA, the CDR3 is TGTGCCAGCAGTTACACCCCAGGGGCCGAGCAGTACGTC. Its translation is CASSYTPGAEQYV. The chain uses TRBV6-5 and TRBJ2-7; TRBD1 is a possible D gene (6 bases). The CDR3 totals 13 residues. The V end was cut by 2 bases, the J end by 6 bases, with 11 bases between. Per germline, CDR1 MNHEY and CDR2 SVGAGI.

This clonotype was found a few times. DNA of the CDR3: TGTGCCAGCAGCGATCCGGGACTAGGGTCCCAGTACTTC. Translated: CASSDPGLGSQYF. The chain employs TRBV7-2 and TRBJ2-5, with TRBD2 matching 8 bases. Germline V CDR1 and CDR2: SGHTA, FQGNSA. V lost 5 bases and J lost 9; bases outside the gene matches: 8. CDR3 length equals 13 residues. The variable domain in full, with the rest retrieved from reference TRBV7-2 and TRBJ2-5, is GAGVSQSPSNKVTEKGKDVELRCDPISGHTALYWYRQSLGQGLEFLIYFQGNSAPDKSGLPSDRFSAERTGGSVSTLTIQRTQQEDSAVYLCASSDPGLGSQYFGPGTRLLVL.

In this sample, this clonotype turned up a few times. This chain uses TRBV27 with TRBJ2-7, with D perhaps matching TRBD1 or TRBD2 (5 bases each). The ends were cut back, 2 bases at V and 0 bases at J, with 11 bases in the middle. CDR3 length: 15 amino acids. The germline V gene encodes CDR1 MNHEY and CDR2 SMNVEV (reference sequence). The CDR3 sequence: CASSLRGVVSYEQYF. CDR3 DNA sequence: TGTGCCAGCAGTTTACGAGGGGTGGTCTCCTACGAGCAGTACTTC.

In this sample, this clonotype turned up once. Germline is not matched at one junction end, which may reflect a read error. V usage is TRBV5-4 and J usage is TRBJ2-3, with D tentatively TRBD2 (6 bases). This CDR3 has 14 residues. Germline values: CDR1 SGHNT, CDR2 YYREEE (reference sequence). In DNA form, the CDR3 reads TGTGCCAGCAGCGCCGGGGGTAGCACAGAAACGCAGTATTTT. Protein sequence: CASSAGGSTETQYF.

The V and J genes are TRBV19 and TRBJ2-1, with 15 bases identical to TRBD2. Germline trimming cut 5 bases from V and 0 bases from J; bases unmatched to any gene: 11. The V gene's germline CDR1 is LNHDA and CDR2 SQIVND (reference sequence). CDR3 size: 20 residues. CDR3 residues: CASSPTGTSGGMVSYNEQFF. The CDR3 DNA reads as TGTGCCAGTAGTCCCACCGGGACTAGCGGGGGGATGGTCTCCTACAATGAGCAGTTCTTC.

This clonotype was seen a handful of times. The chain combines TRBV24-1 with TRBJ2-1; 7 bases are shared with TRBD2. J was trimmed by 6 bases and V by 7 bases; bases with no gene match: 11. This CDR3 is 15 amino acids long. Germline values: CDR1 KGHDR, CDR2 SFDVKD. CDR3 in amino acids: CATSRGEFFGNEQFF. CDR3 coding DNA: TGTGCCACCAGCCGGGGGGAGTTTTTCGGCAATGAGCAGTTCTTC.

V and J are TRBV20-1 and TRBJ2-7, with 8 bases lining up with TRBD1. The J segment lost 2 bases and the V segment lost 6 bases, leaving 9 bases of the junction unmatched. Germline V lookup: CDR1 DFQATT, CDR2 SNEGSKA (reference sequence). CDR3 length: 14 residues. CDR3 residues: CSASRQGYPYEQYV. The CDR3, as DNA: TGCAGTGCCTCCCGACAGGGGTACCCCTACGAGCAGTACGTC.

The gene calls are TRBV5-1 and TRBJ2-7; 7 nucleotides align to TRBD1. This CDR3 comprises 13 residues. Germline values: CDR1 SGHRS, CDR2 YFSETQ. J was trimmed by 6 bases and V by 4 bases; bases with no gene match: 7. This CDR3 reads CASSLGQDAEQYV. The CDR3 bases are TGCGCCAGCAGCCTTGGACAGGACGCCGAGCAGTACGTC.

The chain uses TRBV7-6 and TRBJ1-6; 7 nucleotides match TRBD1. Germline V gene sequence: CDR1 SGHVS, CDR2 FNYEAQ. V was clipped by 1 base and J by 9 bases; unmatched bases: 12. The CDR3 has 17 amino acids. The CDR3 here is CASSLEALQGPISPLHF. The CDR3 DNA follows: TGTGCCAGCAGCTTAGAGGCGCTACAGGGGCCGATTTCACCCCTCCACTTT. The full variable domain, completed using reference TRBV7-6 and TRBJ1-6, is GAGVSQSPRYKVTKRGQDVALRCDPISGHVSLYWYRQALGQGPEFLTYFNYEAQQDKSGLPNDRFSAERPEGSISTLTIQRTEQRDSAMYRCASSLEALQGPISPLHFGNGTRLTVT.

The V call is TRBV11-2, the J call TRBJ2-1; D uncertain. The CDR3 totals 11 residues. From germline, CDR1 is SGHAT and CDR2 FQNNGV. Trimming took 10 bases from V and 6 from J, leaving 10 bases between them. Written as DNA, the CDR3 is TGTGCCACCACCGGCCGCAATGAGCAGTTCTTC. Protein sequence: CATTGRNEQFF.

V and J are TRBV28 and TRBJ2-2; TRBD1 matches 7 bases. The CDR3 loop spans 14 amino acids. V was pared by 7 bases and J by 1 base, with 3 bases of the junction left unmatched. The germline gives CDR1 MDHEN, CDR2 SYDVKM. The CDR3: CASIYRGNTGELFF. CDR3 DNA: TGTGCCAGCATTTACAGGGGGAACACCGGGGAGCTGTTTTTT.

This clonotype was counted many times. The chain recombines TRBV5-1 with TRBJ2-3; tentatively, D is TRBD1 (5 bases). CDR1 SGHRS and CDR2 YFSETQ come from the germline V gene. V gave up 0 bases and J gave up 0 bases, with 11 bases separating them. The CDR3 covers 16 residues. The CDR3: CASSLVAGSSTDTQYF. The CDR3 coding sequence is TGCGCCAGCAGCTTGGTTGCAGGGTCGAGCACAGATACGCAGTATTTT. The variable domain in full, with the rest retrieved from reference TRBV5-1 and TRBJ2-3, is KAGVTQTPRYLIKTRGQQVTLSCSPISGHRSVSWYQQTPGQGLQFLFEYFSETQRNKGNFPGRFSGRQFSNSRSEMNVSTLELGDSALYLCASSLVAGSSTDTQYFGPGTRLTVL.

This clonotype has a count of ten or more. The chain uses TRBV5-1 and TRBJ1-2; D unresolved. CDR3 size: 15 residues. V gave up 7 bases and J gave up 4 bases, with 20 bases separating them. Germline lookup yields CDR1 SGHRS and CDR2 YFSETQ. The CDR3 here is CASHREAGSFYGYTF. Written as DNA, the CDR3 is TGCGCCAGCCACAGAGAAGCCGGGTCCTTCTATGGCTACACCTTC.

The chain recombines TRBV29-1 with TRBJ2-7; the D gene could be TRBD1 or TRBD2 (7 bases each). The CDR3 is 13 residues long. Germline V CDR1 and CDR2: SQVTM, ANQGSEA. Trimming stripped 6 bases from V and 6 bases from J, with 18 bases between. CDR3 in amino acids: CSVTPGGVGEQYF. The DNA for the CDR3 is TGCAGCGTGACCCCAGGGGGGGTCGGCGAGCAGTACTTC.